This T cell receptor beta chain is drawn from a study of cytomegalovirus exposure and HLA in healthy donors. The donors (healthy individuals) were bone marrow donors. The count of this clone is one. Its cognate antigen is unknown. V lost 4 bases and J lost 7, with 11 bases in between. This CDR3 is 14 amino acids long. Germline V gives CDR1 KGHSH, CDR2 LQKENI. Study-level findings and limits: The productive fraction for most TCR beta V segments was about 87% or about 30% in an earlier analysis.

PCR amplification relied on 60 Vbeta primers (plus 13 Jbeta primers). Measured with immunoSEQ multiplex PCR; TCRdb has only the in-frame clones, and not every one. This sample has about 69,000 clones; 65% to 75% occur once, and the top ten carry around 10%. The V call is TRBV18, the J call TRBJ1-6; a weak D match, TRBD1 (5 bases). This clonotype was obtained from a woman aged 60-75 years in good health and CMV-seropositive. The sample taken for sequencing was PBMCs. CDR3 sequence (DNA): TGTGCCAGCTCACGGGGGACTCCGAATTCACCCCTCCACTTT. This gives the protein CASSRGTPNSPLHF.